Each of the 10 T cell receptor beta chains below was sequenced from the same sample in a study of cytomegalovirus exposure and HLA in healthy donors. It was with 60 Vbeta and 13 Jbeta primers that the PCR ran. The repertoire was sequenced with immunoSEQ multiplex PCR; TCRdb's copy has only in-frame clones and lacks some. This sample has about 160,000 clones, with more than 65% found just once. The sequenced sample was PBMCs. Receptors originate from a man aged 25-45 years in good health and CMV-seronegative.

The rearrangement joins TRBV14 to TRBJ2-4, with D maybe TRBD2 (7 bases). The CDR3 is 17 amino acids. Per the germline V gene, CDR1 is SGHDN and CDR2 is FVKESK. Deletions cut 1 base from V and 2 bases from J, with 15 bases between. The CDR3 loop is CASSQVGGRGSKNIQYF. CDR3 bases: TGTGCCAGCAGCCAAGTGGGGGGGCGTGGGTCCAAAAACATTCAGTACTTC.

As for this clone: At one end the junction does not follow the germline gene, possibly because of a read error. This chain links TRBV7-7 with TRBJ1-2; D gene uncertain. The CDR3 has 13 residues. Germline-derived CDR1 and CDR2 are SSHAT and FNYEAQ (reference sequence). CDR3 in amino acids: CASSLGSDYGYTF. The CDR3 bases are TGTGCTAGCAGCTTAGGTTCGGACTATGGCTACACCTTC.

This chain joins TRBV7-9 and TRBJ1-4; 9 positions match TRBD1. Germline CDR1 is SEHNR and CDR2 is FQNEAQ (reference sequence). The CDR3 totals 18 residues. J lost 2 bases, V lost 5 bases, and 12 bases had no gene match. The CDR3 sequence is CASSLNDRGLDTNEKLFF. The CDR3 coding sequence is TGTGCCAGCAGCCTGAACGACAGGGGGTTGGATACTAATGAAAAACTGTTTTTT.

V and J are TRBV5-4 and TRBJ2-2; TRBD2 matches at 7 bases. The CDR3 runs to 15 residues. V dropped 5 bases and J dropped 2; count of bases not matched to a gene: 6. Germline CDR1 reads SGHNT; CDR2 reads YYREEE (reference sequence). The CDR3 DNA sequence: TGTGCCAGCAGTCCCAGCGGGACTAACACCGGGGAGCTGTTTTTT. Translated, it gives CASSPSGTNTGELFF.

V gene TRBV11-2 combines with J gene TRBJ1-1; 8 bases are a match to TRBD1. V dropped 5 bases and J dropped 4; count of bases not matched to a gene: 9. CDR3 length: 15 residues. The germline V gene has CDR1 SGHAT and CDR2 FQNNGV. CDR3 sequence reads: CASSARTGFGTEAFF. CDR3 sequence (DNA): TGTGCCAGCAGCGCCCGGACAGGGTTCGGCACTGAAGCTTTCTTT.

With respect to this clone: A read error may produce the germline difference seen at one junction end. The rearrangement links TRBV6-6 to TRBJ1-2, with D maybe TRBD1 (5 bases). Germline CDR1 and CDR2: MNHNY and SVGAGI (reference sequence). This CDR3 spans 13 amino acids. The CDR3 DNA follows: TGTGCCAGCAGTTACCCGACAGTCAGTGGTCTTGGATTC. The encoded protein is CASSYPTVSGLGF.

This chain links TRBV29-1 with TRBJ1-5; D is possibly TRBD1 (5 bases). Germline lookup yields CDR1 SQVTM and CDR2 ANQGSEA. The ends were cut back, 4 bases at V and 0 bases at J, with 13 bases in the middle. This CDR3 is 15 amino acids long. The CDR3 loop reads CSVGRVEYSNQPQHF. CDR3 nucleotide sequence: TGCAGCGTTGGCAGGGTGGAATATAGCAATCAGCCCCAGCATTTT.

The rearrangement uses TRBV5-5 and TRBJ2-2; 7 bases are a match to TRBD1. Losses at the gene ends were 2 bases for V and 0 bases for J; bases not matched to a gene: 4. In germline, CDR1 is SGHKS, CDR2 YYEKEE (reference sequence). The CDR3 spans 16 residues. DNA of the CDR3: TGTGCCAGCAGCTTTATCGGGACAGCGAACACCGGGGAGCTGTTTTTT. This codes for CASSFIGTANTGELFF.

For this clone: Other DNA sequences in this sample translate to the same CDR3. The chain joins TRBV30 to TRBJ1-6; maybe TRBD1 (5 bases). Germline assignment: CDR1 GTSNPN and CDR2 SVGIG (reference sequence). The V end was cut by 3 bases, the J end by 10 bases, with 13 bases between. CDR3 length: 13 amino acids. The CDR3 DNA is TGTGCCTGGAGCGGGGGACCGAGCTCACCCCTCCACTTT. It is translated as CAWSGGPSSPLHF.

In this sample, this clone turned up once. The chain has TRBV30 and TRBJ1-1; D may be TRBD1 (5 bases). Germline lookup yields CDR1 GTSNPN and CDR2 SVGIG (reference sequence). The CDR3 has 13 residues. Trimming removed 0 bases from V and 7 bases from J, with 12 bases in between. The CDR3 sequence is CAWSVRAPGEAFF. The CDR3 DNA follows: TGTGCCTGGAGTGTCAGGGCGCCCGGTGAAGCTTTCTTT.